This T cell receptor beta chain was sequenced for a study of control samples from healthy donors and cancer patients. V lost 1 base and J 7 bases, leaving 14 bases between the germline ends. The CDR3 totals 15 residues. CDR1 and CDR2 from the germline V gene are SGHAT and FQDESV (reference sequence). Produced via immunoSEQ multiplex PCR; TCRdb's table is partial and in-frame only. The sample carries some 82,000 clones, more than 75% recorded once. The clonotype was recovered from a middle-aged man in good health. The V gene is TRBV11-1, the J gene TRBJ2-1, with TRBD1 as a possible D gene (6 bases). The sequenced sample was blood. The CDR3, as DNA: TGTGCCAGCAGCTTAGATACAGGGTTTAGGAATGAGCAGTTCTTC. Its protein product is CASSLDTGFRNEQFF.